A single sample is the source of the 23 T cell receptor beta chains below, sequenced in a study of cytomegalovirus exposure and HLA in healthy donors (dated 2017 in TCRdb). Library preparation used the immunoSEQ multiplex PCR assay. A mixture of 60 forward primers for TCR Vbeta segments and 13 reverse primers for TCR Jbeta segments was used in the multiplex PCR. As stored in TCRdb, this immuneACCESS dataset retains in-frame rearrangements with V and J assigned. A fraction of the clones does not appear; measured against another copy, unresolved V genes explain less than half of the discrepancy, and the remainder lacks a known reason. The sample records under 150,000 clones, roughly four fifths of which are singletons. The top ten clones comprise 0.95% to 1.5% of the sample. Material: PBMCs. Source of these receptors: a girl aged 2-10 years in good health and CMV-seronegative.

DNA of the CDR3: TGTGCCAGCAGTTTAGGACAGGGAGGGTCCTATGGCTACACCTTC. Translated: CASSLGQGGSYGYTF. The chain has TRBV28 and TRBJ1-2; 8 bases match TRBD1. CDR1 is MDHEN, CDR2 SYDVKM, per germline. The CDR3 extends over 15 amino acids. The V and J ends lost 2 bases and 4 bases, in that order; junction bases with no gene match: 6.

The V and J genes are TRBV6-1 and TRBJ1-6, with 9 bases that match TRBD1. There are 15 residues in the CDR3. Germline trimming cut 7 bases from V and 10 bases from J; bases unmatched to any gene: 11. Germline V gene lookup returns CDR1 MNHNS and CDR2 SASEGT. CDR3 region: CASTSWTGVKSPLHF. The CDR3 coding sequence is TGTGCCAGCACCTCATGGACAGGGGTTAAGTCACCCCTCCACTTT.

This sequence joins TRBV6-5 and TRBJ1-1; D is unresolved. Per the germline V gene, CDR1 is MNHEY and CDR2 is SVGAGI. Trimming left V 0 bases short and J 0 bases short, with 8 bases between. The length of the CDR3 is 15 residues. CDR3 sequence: CASSYSSQLNTEAFF. The CDR3, as DNA: TGTGCCAGCAGTTACTCGAGTCAATTGAACACTGAAGCTTTCTTT.

The rearrangement joins TRBV11-1 to TRBJ2-1; TRBD2 matches 9 bases. V lost 5 bases and J lost 7; bases outside the gene matches: 12. This CDR3 contains 16 residues. Germline V gives CDR1 SGHAT, CDR2 FQDESV (reference sequence). The CDR3 nucleotides read TGTGCCAGCAGCACCAATCTAGCGGGGATTTGGAATGAGCAGTTCTTC. Translated, it gives CASSTNLAGIWNEQFF.

The chain combines TRBV27 with TRBJ2-7; 14 bases align to TRBD2. Germline CDR1 MNHEY, CDR2 SMNVEV (reference sequence). The length of the CDR3 is 20 residues. V lost 5 bases and J lost 2; bases outside the gene matches: 17. Written as DNA, the CDR3 is TGTGCCAGCAGTCCAATTAAGGGACTAGCGGGAGTTCGAAGCGCCTACGAGCAGTACTTC. Its protein product is CASSPIKGLAGVRSAYEQYF.

The chain has TRBV9 and TRBJ2-3; maybe TRBD2 (5 bases). CDR1 SGDLS and CDR2 YYNGEE come from the germline V gene. This CDR3 contains 15 residues. The ends were cut back, 3 bases at V and 3 bases at J, with 14 bases in the middle. DNA of the CDR3: TGTGCCAGCAGCGAGCGAGGGTTTGGGACAGATACGCAGTATTTT. Amino acids: CASSERGFGTDTQYF. Based on the CDR3 plus reference TRBV9 and TRBJ2-3, the full variable domain is DSGVTQTPKHLITATGQRVTLRCSPRSGDLSVYWYQQSLDQGLQFLIQYYNGEERAKGNILERFSAQQFPDLHSELNLSSLELGDSALYFCASSERGFGTDTQYFGPGTRLTVL.

This clone was seen a single time. J is TRBJ2-1 and V is TRBV6-5; a weak D match, TRBD2 (5 bases). Per germline, CDR1 MNHEY and CDR2 SVGAGI. V was trimmed by 0 bases and J by 8 bases, leaving 14 bases between them. The CDR3 runs to 15 residues. Here the CDR3 reads CASSYSWSVGDEQFF. The CDR3 DNA sequence: TGTGCCAGCAGTTACTCTTGGTCGGTCGGGGATGAGCAGTTCTTC.

The chain employs TRBV4-1 and TRBJ1-5; D not resolved. V was pared by 0 bases and J by 9 bases, with 12 bases between. Per the germline V gene, CDR1 is MGHRA and CDR2 is YSYEKL. The CDR3 consists of 14 residues. CDR3 sequence: CASSQDRVPMPQHF. The CDR3 coding sequence is TGCGCCAGCAGCCAAGATCGCGTCCCGATGCCCCAGCATTTT.

The CDR3, as DNA: TGTGCCAGCAGTCCCGCTAGCGGGGGGGCAGTAAAAAACATTCAGTACTTC. This gives the protein CASSPASGGAVKNIQYF. J is TRBJ2-4 and V is TRBV27; TRBD2 agrees at 12 bases. V shed 5 bases, J shed 4 bases, and the junction held 9 bases outside the gene matches. The CDR3 length is 17 residues. Germline CDR1 reads MNHEY; CDR2 reads SMNVEV (reference sequence).

V is TRBV7-9 and J is TRBJ2-5; 13 nucleotides agree with TRBD2. This CDR3 spans 18 amino acids. Germline-derived CDR1 and CDR2 are SEHNR and FQNEAQ (reference sequence). Trimming removed 5 bases from V and 2 bases from J; junction bases left unmatched: 11. CDR3 sequence reads: CASSRLAGGPASQETQYF. For the CDR3, the DNA is TGTGCCAGCAGCCGACTAGCGGGGGGCCCCGCGTCGCAAGAGACCCAGTACTTC.

This chain links TRBV11-2 with TRBJ2-7, with D maybe TRBD1 (7 bases). Germline V gene lookup returns CDR1 SGHAT and CDR2 FQNNGV. This CDR3 has 16 amino acids. V was shortened by 1 base and J by 0 bases, with 13 bases between the two germline ends. CDR3 in amino acids: CASSLVFQGGSYEQYF. The DNA for the CDR3 is TGTGCCAGCAGCTTAGTTTTCCAGGGGGGCTCCTACGAGCAGTACTTC. The whole variable domain, remainder taken from reference TRBV11-2 and TRBJ2-7, is EAGVAQSPRYKIIEKRQSVAFWCNPISGHATLYWYQQILGQGPKLLIQFQNNGVVDDSQLPKDRFSAERLKGVDSTLKIQPAKLEDSAVYLCASSLVFQGGSYEQYFGPGTRLTVT.

The rearrangement links TRBV4-1 to TRBJ2-2, with D unresolved. This CDR3 is 18 amino acids long. V gave up 2 bases and J gave up 1 base, with 17 bases separating them. Germline-derived CDR1 and CDR2 are MGHRA and YSYEKL. The CDR3 DNA reads as TGCGCCAGCAGCCAACCTCCCTTGAGACAATTGAACACCGGGGAGCTGTTTTTT. Protein product: CASSQPPLRQLNTGELFF.

This clone has only a few counts. The genes are TRBV5-6 and TRBJ2-7; a weak D match, TRBD2 (6 bases). With 0 bases removed from V and 3 bases from J, the gap between germline ends came to 13 bases. This CDR3 has 15 residues. CDR1 SGHDT and CDR2 YYEEEE come from the germline V gene. The CDR3 loop reads CASSLVPGRDYEQYF. In DNA, the CDR3 is TGTGCCAGCAGCTTGGTTCCGGGGCGGGACTACGAGCAGTACTTC.

This chain uses TRBV6-1 with TRBJ1-1; D is uncertain. The germline gives CDR1 MNHNS, CDR2 SASEGT. V was trimmed by 2 bases and J by 5 bases, leaving 9 bases between them. The CDR3 extends over 13 amino acids. This CDR3 is CASSEISGTEAFF. CDR3 DNA: TGTGCCAGCAGTGAAATTTCGGGGACTGAAGCTTTCTTT.

A single count supports this clone. The gene calls are TRBV23-1 and TRBJ2-3, with 9 positions matching TRBD1. TRBV23-1 is an ORF for which the function is uncertain. V shed 1 base, J shed 3 bases, and the junction held 2 bases outside the gene matches. The CDR3 sequence is 15 residues long. The CDR3 sequence: CASSQLTGGTDTQYF. CDR3 nucleotides: TGCGCCAGCAGTCAATTGACAGGGGGAACAGATACGCAGTATTTT.

The gene calls are TRBV4-1 and TRBJ2-7; a possible D gene is TRBD1 (5 bases). This CDR3 is 12 amino acids long. With 3 bases removed from V and 5 bases from J, the gap between germline ends came to 8 bases. Germline V gene lookup returns CDR1 MGHRA and CDR2 YSYEKL. CDR3 loop: CASSQKGDEQYF. CDR3 DNA: TGCGCCAGCAGCCAGAAAGGGGACGAGCAGTACTTC.

This clone is a singleton in its sample. The genes are TRBV25-1 and TRBJ2-5; 8 positions match TRBD1. The junction had 10 bases not matched to a gene; V was cut back by 3 bases and J by 4 bases. The CDR3 is 16 residues long. Germline lookup yields CDR1 MGHDK and CDR2 SYGVNS. The CDR3 nucleotides read TGTGCCAGCAGTGATTCGGCCGGCAGGGGGCGAGAGACCCAGTACTTC. Its translation is CASSDSAGRGRETQYF.

The chain couples TRBV7-2 to TRBJ2-7; no reliable D call. Looked up from germline, CDR1 is SGHTA and CDR2 is FQGNSA. The CDR3 sequence is 15 residues long. Trimming stripped 4 bases from V and 0 bases from J, with 13 bases between. CDR3 nucleotide sequence: TGTGCCAGCAGCTCCCCGGTCGGAGTCTCCTACGAGCAGTACTTC. Its translation: CASSSPVGVSYEQYF.

The chain couples TRBV28 to TRBJ2-5, with D possibly TRBD2 on 5 matching bases. Germline lookup yields CDR1 MDHEN and CDR2 SYDVKM. CDR3 size: 13 residues. Trimming shortened V by 6 bases and J by 3 bases, and 11 bases separated the two germline ends. The CDR3 DNA reads as TGTGCCAGCAGACGGGAACTAAAAGAGACCCAGTACTTC. This translates into CASRRELKETQYF.

This clone appeared a single time. In the same sample, other DNA sequences code for this CDR3. The V gene is TRBV7-9, the J gene TRBJ1-5; no clear D. The germline V and J ends were trimmed by 4 bases and 0 bases, with 4 bases remaining between them. The CDR3 sequence is 13 residues long. Germline-derived CDR1 and CDR2 are SEHNR and FQNEAQ (reference sequence). This CDR3 reads CASSSYSNQPQHF. CDR3 bases: TGTGCCAGCAGCTCTTATAGCAATCAGCCCCAGCATTTT.

The rearrangement joins TRBV5-1 to TRBJ2-7; D is ambiguous. The ends were cut back, 1 base at V and 5 bases at J, with 13 bases in the middle. Germline CDR1 is SGHRS and CDR2 is YFSETQ. CDR3 length equals 14 residues. The CDR3 loop is CASSLSYPFDEQYF. The DNA of the CDR3 is TGCGCCAGCAGCTTGTCCTATCCCTTTGACGAGCAGTACTTC.

The CDR3 DNA reads TGCGCCAGCAGCCCCAGGGGTTATCTCTCCTACAATGAGCAGTTCTTC. Translation gives CASSPRGYLSYNEQFF. The chain combines TRBV4-3 with TRBJ2-1, with a weak D call TRBD1 (6 bases). V was pared by 4 bases and J by 0 bases, with 13 bases between. The CDR3 totals 16 residues. CDR1 LGHNA and CDR2 YSLEER come from the germline V gene.

In DNA, the CDR3 is TGTGCCAGTAGTATCCGCATGACCCAGCGAGTTGATCCCTACGAGCAGTACTTC. Translation gives CASSIRMTQRVDPYEQYF. The J gene is TRBJ2-7, the V gene TRBV19, with D unresolved. V was cut by 3 bases and J by 2 bases, with 23 bases left in between. The V gene's germline CDR1 is LNHDA and CDR2 SQIVND (reference sequence). The CDR3 covers 18 residues. Drawing the rest from reference TRBV19 and TRBJ2-7, the complete variable domain is DGGITQSPKYLFRKEGQNVTLSCEQNLNHDAMYWYRQDPGQGLRLIYYSQIVNDFQKGDIAEGYSVSREKKESFPLTVTSAQKNPTAFYLCASSIRMTQRVDPYEQYFGPGTRLTVT.